At least ten counts were recorded for the clone carrying this TCR beta chain. As yet, its antigen is unknown. These data belong to a study of molecular identifiers for immune sequencing clone quantification. Both previously described methods and listed TCR primers were employed to make bulk TCR libraries. Using its own MiXCR run on the PCR reads, TCRdb lists one record per CDR3 protein. The data hold about 100,000 distinct CDR3 sequences, with over 30% observed a single time. Naive CD8 libraries used about 20,000 to 1,000,000 sorted cells and 10%, 30% or 50% RNA. For naive CD8 T cells, sorting used the CD8+CD4-CCR7+CD45RA+ phenotype. CDR1 and CDR2 (germline): SGHVS, FQNEAQ. Trimming removed 5 bases at V and 4 bases at J, with 14 bases between. The CDR3 loop spans 14 amino acids. Findings and caveats of the study: Clones above 20 RNA copies contained over 99% of effector molecules but under 1% of naive ones.

The sample taken for sequencing was naive CD8+ T cells from blood, with Jurkat cell RNA spiked in. Specified subset: FACS-sorted CD8+CD4-CCR7+CD45RA+ naive T cells. The chain couples TRBV7-8 to TRBJ1-1, with D possibly matching TRBD1 (6 bases). The clonotype was recovered from a human donor in good health. Some libraries in this study had Jurkat cell RNA spiked in. The CDR3 loop is CASSRGGSSTEAFF. As DNA, the CDR3 is TGTGCCAGCAGCCGGGGGGGCAGCTCCACTGAAGCTTTCTTT.